Listed below are T cell receptor beta chains from one sample, sequenced in a study of regulatory T cells in long-lasting Graves disease. MiXCR was run by TCRdb on the multiplex PCR reads, yielding one entry per CDR3 protein. In the table there are around 240,000 distinct CDR3 sequences, approximately 18% of which are singletons. This same sample was also taken into another study, of T cells in Graves' hyperthyroidism and ophthalmopathy.

The source was peripheral blood mononuclear cells (PBMCs), collected at new diagnosis, from a patient treated with antithyroid drugs. These receptor sequences come from a woman younger than 45 with Graves disease. CDR3s include the opening cysteine and the closing phenylalanine or tryptophan. The order of the fields is J gene, clone size, V gene, CDR3 length, D gene, CDR3 protein, CDR3 DNA. D genes are given only for firm matches. The size of a clone is reported for some rows only, either as once, few or many, or as a class for expanded clones.

>TRBJ2-1|many|TRBV6-1|14|.
CASSPNEAPGEQFF
TGTGCCAGCAGTCCAAACGAGGCTCCGGGTGAGCAGTTCTTC
>TRBJ1-5|.|TRBV10-1|14|.
CASSPEGSIQPQHF
TGCGCCAGCAGTCCCGAGGGGTCGATTCAGCCCCAGCATTTT
>TRBJ2-1|many|TRBV20-1|13|.
CSAPSYGVNEQFF
TGCAGTGCTCCTAGTTACGGTGTCAATGAGCAGTTCTTC
>TRBJ1-5|.|TRBV30|14|.
CAWSPRSRNQPQHF
TGTGCCTGGAGTCCTCGGTCTCGCAATCAGCCCCAGCATTTT
>TRBJ1-5|many|TRBV5-1|15|TRBD1
CASSSGQGKNQPQHF
TGCGCCAGCAGCTCTGGACAGGGTAAGAATCAGCCCCAGCATTTT
>TRBJ1-4|many|TRBV6-1|16|TRBD1
CASSDLGQGPNEKLFF
TGTGCCAGCAGTGATCTGGGACAGGGACCGAATGAAAAACTGTTTTTT
>TRBJ2-3|many|TRBV6-5|15|TRBD1
CASSYFRDSLDTQYF
TGTGCCAGCAGTTACTTCCGGGACAGCCTAGATACGCAGTATTTT
>TRBJ2-1|many|TRBV28|14|.
CASSPIVGGNEQFF
TGTGCCAGCAGTCCAATTGTGGGGGGTAATGAGCAGTTCTTC
>TRBJ1-5|many|TRBV6-1|13|.
CASSDRENQPQHF
TGTGCCAGCAGTGACAGGGAAAACCAGCCCCAGCATTTT
>TRBJ2-1|many|TRBV3-1|15|.
CASSLGRGTYNEQFF
TGTGCCAGCAGCCTTGGGAGGGGGACCTACAATGAGCAGTTCTTC
>TRBJ2-1|.|TRBV5-6|18|.
CASKHWGKELQSGHEQFF
TGTGCCAGCAAACACTGGGGCAAAGAGTTGCAATCAGGGCATGAGCAGTTCTTC
>TRBJ2-5|.|TRBV4-2|16|TRBD2
CASSRGLAGGRETQYF
TGTGCCAGCAGCCGCGGACTAGCGGGGGGGCGGGAGACCCAGTACTTC
>TRBJ2-5|many|TRBV3-1|15|.
CASSRTGLTPETQYF
TGTGCCAGCAGCCGAACAGGACTAACGCCGGAGACCCAGTACTTC
>TRBJ1-4|many|TRBV7-2|17|.
CASSLVAGVATNEKLFF
TGTGCCAGCAGCTTAGTCGCGGGGGTTGCAACTAATGAAAAACTGTTTTTT
>TRBJ1-4|many|TRBV6-1|13|.
CAAQFRRREKLFF
TGTGCCGCCCAGTTCCGTCGGCGTGAAAAACTGTTTTTT
>TRBJ1-1|many|TRBV7-9|13|.
CASSLLSNTEAFF
TGTGCCAGCAGCTTACTATCGAACACTGAAGCTTTCTTT
>TRBJ1-2|many|TRBV3-1|12|.
CASSPGLGGYTF
TGTGCCAGCAGTCCGGGGCTGGGCGGCTACACCTTC
>TRBJ1-2|many|TRBV9|14|TRBD1
CASSVDRGNYGYTF
TGTGCCAGCAGCGTAGACAGGGGTAACTATGGCTACACCTTC
>TRBJ2-7|many|TRBV15|12|TRBD2
CATSTGGIEQYF
TGTGCCACCAGCACGGGGGGGATCGAGCAGTACTTC
>TRBJ1-1|many|TRBV20-1|11|.
CSAKTPTEAFF
TGCAGTGCTAAAACCCCTACTGAAGCTTTCTTT
>TRBJ2-7|.|TRBV5-1|15|TRBD1
CASSWGPGQGYEQYF
TGCGCCAGCAGCTGGGGACCGGGACAGGGCTACGAGCAGTACTTC
>TRBJ2-1|.|TRBV2|11|.
CASRPRLEQFF
TGTGCCAGCAGGCCTAGACTTGAGCAGTTCTTC
>TRBJ1-2|.|TRBV11-2|12|.
CASSSDLLGYTF
TGTGCCAGCAGTTCGGACTTATTAGGCTACACCTTC
>TRBJ1-1|.|TRBV12-3/TRBV12-4|13|TRBD1
CASNEQGAFEAFF
TGTGCCAGCAACGAACAGGGGGCCTTTGAAGCTTTCTTT
>TRBJ1-2|many|TRBV27|14|TRBD1
CASSLLDRGYGYTF
TGTGCCAGCAGTCTCTTGGACAGGGGTTATGGCTACACCTTC
>TRBJ2-1|once|TRBV13|16|TRBD2
CASSPEASGAYNEQFF
TGTGCCAGCAGCCCAGAGGCTAGCGGGGCTTACAATGAGCAGTTCTTC
>TRBJ1-6|few|TRBV12-3/TRBV12-4|15|.
CASSLIKSYNSPLHF
TGTGCCAGCAGTTTAATAAAGTCGTATAATTCACCCCTCCACTTT
>TRBJ2-7|many|TRBV4-1|16|.
CASSLAARARGYEQYF
TGCGCCAGCAGCCTGGCCGCCAGGGCGCGGGGCTACGAGCAGTACTTC
>TRBJ2-5|many|TRBV2|17|.
CASGGGGLRGSGETQYF
TGTGCCAGCGGAGGAGGGGGACTAAGGGGAAGTGGGGAGACCCAGTACTTC
>TRBJ2-7|many|TRBV13|13|.
CASSLGPAYEQYF
TGTGCCAGCAGCTTAGGCCCAGCCTACGAGCAGTACTTC
>TRBJ1-1|.|TRBV4-2|12|.
CASSQRSSLTVF
TGTGCCAGCAGCCAAAGGAGTTCCCTGACGGTCTTT
>TRBJ1-3|many|TRBV4-1|16|.
CASSQAGLEDGNTIYF
TGCGCCAGCAGCCAAGCCGGGCTTGAGGACGGAAACACCATATATTTT
>TRBJ2-7|many|TRBV20-1|13|.
CSARFGRTYEQYF
TGCAGTGCTAGATTTGGGAGGACCTACGAGCAGTACTTC
>TRBJ1-4|.|TRBV7-9|15|.
CASSEWTETNEKLFF
TGTGCCAGCAGCGAATGGACGGAAACTAATGAAAAACTGTTTTTT
>TRBJ1-2|many|TRBV5-8|16|.
CASSFFLGRTNYGYTF
TGTGCCAGCAGCTTTTTTCTTGGGCGGACCAACTATGGCTACACCTTC
>TRBJ1-1|many|TRBV9|14|.
CASSAAQRATEAFF
TGTGCCAGCAGCGCCGCACAAAGGGCCACTGAAGCTTTCTTT
>TRBJ2-7|.|TRBV7-9|13|.
CASSLGGPYEQYF
TGTGCCAGCAGCCTCGGGGGCCCCTACGAGCAGTACTTC
>TRBJ1-1|many|TRBV19|15|.
CASSPYGGQNTEAFF
TGTGCCAGTAGTCCGTATGGCGGACAAAACACTGAAGCTTTCTTT
>TRBJ1-4|.|TRBV6-2/TRBV6-3|14|.
CASSEVQVGEKLFF
TGTGCCAGCAGTGAAGTGCAGGTGGGGGAAAAACTGTTTTTT
>TRBJ1-2|many|TRBV6-1|12|.
CASSLQGDGYTF
TGTGCCAGCAGTCTTCAGGGAGATGGCTACACCTTC
>TRBJ2-5|many|TRBV12-5|18|.
CASGLVRFEGRGGETQYF
TGTGCTAGTGGTTTGGTACGGTTTGAGGGCAGGGGGGGAGAGACCCAGTACTTC